The 21 T cell receptor beta chains presented below share a single source sample, sequenced in a study of cytomegalovirus exposure and HLA in healthy donors. Use of 60 Vbeta and 13 Jbeta primers characterized the PCR. Produced via immunoSEQ multiplex PCR; TCRdb's table is partial and in-frame only. Of around 140,000 clones in the sample, approximately 10% are singletons; the top ten hold about 6.7%. Sequencing was carried out using PBMCs. Source of these receptors: a woman in her 40s in good health and CMV-seropositive.

The rearrangement uses TRBV9 and TRBJ2-1; no firm D call. The length of the CDR3 is 13 residues. V lost 0 bases and J 5 bases, leaving 6 bases between the germline ends. Germline CDR1 reads SGDLS; CDR2 reads YYNGEE. CDR3 sequence: CASSVDPDNEQFF. In DNA form, the CDR3 reads TGTGCCAGCAGCGTAGATCCGGACAATGAGCAGTTCTTC.

For the CDR3, the DNA is TGCGCCAGCACCCGAGACAGGGACTATGGCTACACCTTC. It translates to CASTRDRDYGYTF. V usage is TRBV5-1 and J usage is TRBJ1-2, with 7 nucleotides matching TRBD1. The CDR3 runs 13 residues. The V and J ends lost 6 bases and 3 bases, in that order; junction bases with no gene match: 5. Looked up from germline, CDR1 is SGHRS and CDR2 is YFSETQ.

In this sample, this clone turned up many times. The chain employs TRBV11-2 and TRBJ2-7, with D perhaps matching TRBD2 (5 bases). The V end lost 7 bases, the J end lost 3 bases, and 16 bases lay between the germline ends. Germline CDR1 reads SGHAT; CDR2 reads FQNNGV. The CDR3 length is 14 residues. The CDR3 DNA reads as TGTGCCAGCAACCCGGGAACGGTGGACTACGAGCAGTACTTC. Translating it yields CASNPGTVDYEQYF.

The sample holds a few counts of this clone. The rearrangement joins TRBV9 to TRBJ2-2, with TRBD2 matching over 8 bases. In germline, CDR1 is SGDLS, CDR2 YYNGEE. V lost 3 bases and J lost 5; bases outside the gene matches: 6. The CDR3 length is 15 residues. CDR3 in DNA: TGTGCCAGCAGCGCCCGGACTAGCCTGACCGGGGAGCTGTTTTTT. Protein product: CASSARTSLTGELFF.

This clone occurred a few times. This rearrangement joins TRBV9 to TRBJ1-2, with 7 bases lining up with TRBD1. The CDR3 covers 16 residues. Germline V gives CDR1 SGDLS, CDR2 YYNGEE. After removal of 0 bases from V and 4 bases from J, the junction contained 9 bases not matched to a gene. CDR3 in amino acids: CASSVEPLTGFYGYTF. The CDR3, as DNA: TGTGCCAGCAGCGTAGAACCTCTGACAGGGTTCTATGGCTACACCTTC.

This clone was picked up a small number of times. V and J are TRBV4-3 and TRBJ2-7; 9 nucleotides align to TRBD2. Trimming cost V 6 bases and J 4 bases; bases outside gene matches: 10. CDR3 length: 15 residues. In germline, CDR1 is LGHNA, CDR2 YSLEER. The CDR3 sequence: CASSQFRTSAYEQYF. The CDR3 nucleotides read TGCGCCAGCAGTCAATTCCGGACTAGCGCTTACGAGCAGTACTTC.

This sequence joins TRBV19 and TRBJ1-5; 10 nucleotides line up with TRBD1. J gave up 11 bases and V 5 bases, and 12 bases lay outside the gene matches. Germline CDR1 LNHDA, CDR2 SQIVND (reference sequence). This CDR3 contains 15 residues. CDR3 nucleotides: TGTGCCAGTAGTCTCCAGGACAGGGGGGATTTGGCCCAGCATTTT. It specifies CASSLQDRGDLAQHF. The variable domain in full, completed from reference TRBV19 and TRBJ1-5, reads DGGITQSPKYLFRKEGQNVTLSCEQNLNHDAMYWYRQDPGQGLRLIYYSQIVNDFQKGDIAEGYSVSREKKESFPLTVTSAQKNPTAFYLCASSLQDRGDLAQHFGDGTRLSIL.

This clone has only a few counts. The rearrangement joins TRBV2 to TRBJ1-5; no clear D. Germline V lookup: CDR1 SNHLY, CDR2 FYNNEI. This CDR3 has 14 amino acids. Deletions cut 3 bases from V and 4 bases from J, with 10 bases between. CDR3 in DNA: TGTGCCAGCAGTGACGTGGGCAGGAATCAGCCCCAGCATTTT. Protein product: CASSDVGRNQPQHF. The entire variable domain, with the rest obtained from reference TRBV2 and TRBJ1-5, is as follows: EPEVTQTPSHQVTQMGQEVILRCVPISNHLYFYWYRQILGQKVEFLVSFYNNEISEKSEIFDDQFSVERPDGSNFTLKIRSTKLEDSAMYFCASSDVGRNQPQHFGDGTRLSIL.

The CDR3 here is CASSERGVGTDTQYF. CDR3 DNA: TGTGCCAGCAGTGAACGGGGGGTCGGCACAGATACGCAGTATTTT. J is TRBJ2-3 and V is TRBV2; TRBD2 agrees at 7 bases. Germline V gene sequence: CDR1 SNHLY, CDR2 FYNNEI. V was pared by 2 bases and J by 1 base, with 3 bases of the junction left unmatched. This CDR3 is built from 15 residues.

This clone was picked up a small number of times. The CDR3 DNA follows: TGTGCCAGCAGCTTAGGGGGGACAGGGGCGGACACTGAAGCTTTCTTT. Translating gives CASSLGGTGADTEAFF. The rearrangement uses TRBV7-9 and TRBJ1-1; 10 nucleotides line up with TRBD1. Germline V gives CDR1 SEHNR, CDR2 FQNEAQ (reference sequence). There are 16 residues in the CDR3. The V and J ends lost 1 base and 3 bases, in that order; junction bases with no gene match: 5.

The chain couples TRBV5-4 to TRBJ2-3; the D is unclear. Trimming removed 2 bases at V and 4 bases at J, with 8 bases between. Germline CDR1 reads SGHNT; CDR2 reads YYREEE (reference sequence). This CDR3 comprises 13 residues. CDR3 sequence (DNA): TGTGCCAGCAGCTTCTCCGCGCCAGATACGCAGTATTTT. Protein: CASSFSAPDTQYF.

The chain is built from TRBV5-1 and TRBJ2-3, with 8 bases fitting TRBD1. Germline-derived CDR1 and CDR2 are SGHRS and YFSETQ. Trimming cost V 4 bases and J 4 bases; bases outside gene matches: 8. The CDR3 has 15 amino acids. This CDR3 reads CASSGPGQAPDTQYF. In nucleotides, the CDR3 is TGCGCCAGCAGCGGTCCGGGACAGGCTCCAGATACGCAGTATTTT.

The chain couples TRBV27 to TRBJ1-1, with 8 bases identical to TRBD1. There are 16 residues in the CDR3. Losses at the gene ends were 5 bases for V and 6 bases for J; bases not matched to a gene: 14. Germline CDR1 reads MNHEY; CDR2 reads SMNVEV (reference sequence). The CDR3 nucleotides read TGTGCCAGCAGTCCTCTCAGACAGGGGATGTTGGCTGAAGCTTTCTTT. It codes for CASSPLRQGMLAEAFF.

A few counts support this clone. The same CDR3 arises from other DNA sequences in this sample as well. The chain joins TRBV7-3 to TRBJ2-2; D ambiguous. CDR1 and CDR2 from the germline V gene are SGHTA and FQGTGA. The germline V and J ends were trimmed by 0 bases and 3 bases, with 5 bases remaining between them. This CDR3 contains 14 residues. For the CDR3, the DNA is TGTGCCAGCAGCTTAACCCGCGACACCGGGGAGCTGTTTTTT. Translated: CASSLTRDTGELFF.

A few counts support this clone. This chain uses TRBV19 with TRBJ1-1, with 7 bases lining up with TRBD1. Germline CDR1 and CDR2: LNHDA and SQIVND (reference sequence). The CDR3 spans 14 residues. The J segment lost 0 bases and the V segment lost 4 bases, leaving 2 bases of the junction unmatched. In nucleotides, the CDR3 is TGTGCCAGTAGTAGACAGGGTATGAACACTGAAGCTTTCTTT. This gives the protein CASSRQGMNTEAFF.

The CDR3 here is CASSLGLARLQETQYF. The CDR3 DNA sequence: TGCGCCAGCAGCCTGGGACTAGCGAGACTCCAAGAGACCCAGTACTTC. The chain links TRBV5-1 to TRBJ2-5; 10 nucleotides agree with TRBD2. The CDR3 totals 16 residues. V lost 4 bases to trimming and J lost 1 base; unmatched junction nucleotides: 7. From germline, CDR1 is SGHRS and CDR2 YFSETQ.

In this sample, this clone turned up a few times. The chain carries TRBV6-1 and TRBJ2-2, with D possibly being TRBD2 (6 bases). CDR3 length: 14 amino acids. V was clipped by 6 bases and J by 0 bases, with 8 bases between them. Germline assignment: CDR1 MNHNS and CDR2 SASEGT. DNA of the CDR3: TGTGCCAGCAGAGGGACTCCGAACACCGGGGAGCTGTTTTTT. It is translated as CASRGTPNTGELFF.

The CDR3 spells CASSGGSGETQYF. The CDR3 DNA reads TGTGCCAGCAGCGGGGGCTCCGGGGAGACCCAGTACTTC. This chain joins TRBV7-8 and TRBJ2-5; TRBD1 might be the D (6 bases). Between the trimmed V and J ends, which lost 5 bases and 5 bases, there was a span of 12 bases. Germline V gene sequence: CDR1 SGHVS, CDR2 FQNEAQ. The CDR3 sequence is 13 residues long.

In this sample, this clone turned up a few times. The V gene is TRBV5-4, the J gene TRBJ2-7; possibly TRBD2 for D (5 bases). The V and J ends lost 3 bases and 5 bases respectively, with 15 bases between them. The CDR3 consists of 14 residues. CDR1 and CDR2 (germline): SGHNT, YYREEE (reference sequence). In DNA form, the CDR3 reads TGTGCCAGCAGCTCTTTAAGCGGTCAGAACGAGCAGTACTTC. This translates into CASSSLSGQNEQYF. The variable domain in full, with the rest retrieved from reference TRBV5-4 and TRBJ2-7, is ETGVTQSPTHLIKTRGQQVTLRCSSQSGHNTVSWYQQALGQGPQFIFQYYREEENGRGNFPPRFSGLQFPNYSSELNVNALELDDSALYLCASSSLSGQNEQYFGPGTRLTVT.

This clone was counted only a few times. The V gene is TRBV9, the J gene TRBJ1-1, with 10 bases identical to TRBD1. The V and J ends lost 3 bases and 4 bases, in that order; junction bases with no gene match: 0. The CDR3 totals 13 residues. Per germline, CDR1 SGDLS and CDR2 YYNGEE. CDR3 sequence (DNA): TGTGCCAGCAGCGGGACAGGGGGCACTGAAGCTTTCTTT. It translates to CASSGTGGTEAFF. The variable domain in full, completed from reference TRBV9 and TRBJ1-1, reads DSGVTQTPKHLITATGQRVTLRCSPRSGDLSVYWYQQSLDQGLQFLIQYYNGEERAKGNILERFSAQQFPDLHSELNLSSLELGDSALYFCASSGTGGTEAFFGQGTRLTVV.

As for this clone: This is likely a read error, given that the CDR3 carries no conserved phenylalanine or tryptophan at its end. The rearrangement links TRBV7-9 to TRBJ1-4, with no clear D. This CDR3 is 13 amino acids long. The germline V gene has CDR1 SEHNR and CDR2 FQNEAQ (reference sequence). Trimming took off 4 bases at V and 5 bases at J, with 8 bases between the two ends. The CDR3 loop is CASSSGRNEKLFL. The CDR3 bases are TGTGCCAGCAGCTCGGGTCGAAATGAAAAACTGTTTTTG.